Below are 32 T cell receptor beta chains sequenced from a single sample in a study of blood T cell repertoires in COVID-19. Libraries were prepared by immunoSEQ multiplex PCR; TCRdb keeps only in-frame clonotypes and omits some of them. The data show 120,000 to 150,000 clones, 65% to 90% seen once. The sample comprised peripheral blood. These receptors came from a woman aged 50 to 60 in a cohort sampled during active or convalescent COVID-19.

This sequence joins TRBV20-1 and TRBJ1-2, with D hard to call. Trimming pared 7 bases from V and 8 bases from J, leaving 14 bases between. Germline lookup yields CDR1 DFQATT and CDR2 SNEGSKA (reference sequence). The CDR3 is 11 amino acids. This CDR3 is CSVKEVGGYTF. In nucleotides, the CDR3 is TGCAGTGTCAAAGAGGTTGGGGGCTACACCTTC.

The CDR3 reads CASSWGVRNSPLHF. The DNA of the CDR3 is TGTGCCAGCAGTTGGGGGGTTAGGAATTCACCCCTCCACTTT. This rearrangement joins TRBV6-5 to TRBJ1-6; a possible D gene is TRBD1 (5 bases). V lost 4 bases to trimming and J lost 7 bases, with 11 bases between them. The CDR3 is made up of 14 amino acids. Germline lookup yields CDR1 MNHEY and CDR2 SVGAGI.

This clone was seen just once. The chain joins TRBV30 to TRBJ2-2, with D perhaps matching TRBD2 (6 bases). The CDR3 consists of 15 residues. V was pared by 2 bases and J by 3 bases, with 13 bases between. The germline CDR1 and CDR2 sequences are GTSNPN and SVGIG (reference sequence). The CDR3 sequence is CAWSTEGLDTGELFF. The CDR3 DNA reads TGTGCCTGGAGTACGGAGGGATTGGACACCGGGGAGCTGTTTTTT.

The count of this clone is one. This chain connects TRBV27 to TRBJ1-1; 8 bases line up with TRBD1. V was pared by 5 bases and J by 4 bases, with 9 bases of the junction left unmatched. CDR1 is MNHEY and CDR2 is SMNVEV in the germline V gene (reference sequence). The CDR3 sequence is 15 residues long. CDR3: CASSPRQGWFTEAFF. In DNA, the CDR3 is TGTGCCAGCAGTCCGCGACAGGGGTGGTTCACTGAAGCTTTCTTT.

CDR3 region: CASSQLPGEGSPLHF. The CDR3 DNA reads TGCGCCAGCAGCCAGTTGCCAGGCGAGGGTTCACCCCTCCACTTT. The chain recombines TRBV4-1 with TRBJ1-6; D gene uncertain. CDR1 and CDR2 (germline): MGHRA, YSYEKL. V was trimmed by 3 bases and J by 9 bases, leaving 15 bases between them. This CDR3 has 15 residues.

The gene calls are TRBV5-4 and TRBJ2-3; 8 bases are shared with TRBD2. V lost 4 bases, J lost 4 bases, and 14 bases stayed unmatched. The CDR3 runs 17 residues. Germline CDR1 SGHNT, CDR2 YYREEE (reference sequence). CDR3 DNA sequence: TGTGCCAGCAGCCTCTTAAATCGGGGGGGTGGTGCAGATACGCAGTATTTT. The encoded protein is CASSLLNRGGGADTQYF.

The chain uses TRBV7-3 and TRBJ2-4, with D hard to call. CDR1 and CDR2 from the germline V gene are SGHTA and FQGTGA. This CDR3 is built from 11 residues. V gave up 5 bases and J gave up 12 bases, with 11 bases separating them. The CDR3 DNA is TGTGCCAGCAGCGGCCCTTGTGGTCAGTACTTC. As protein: CASSGPCGQYF.

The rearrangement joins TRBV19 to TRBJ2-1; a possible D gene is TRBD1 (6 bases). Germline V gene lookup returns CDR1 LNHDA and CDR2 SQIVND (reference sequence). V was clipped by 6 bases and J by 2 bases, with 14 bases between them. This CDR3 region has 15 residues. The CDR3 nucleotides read TGTGCCAGTAGGCAACAGGGCGGAACCTACAATGAGCAGTTCTTC. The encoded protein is CASRQQGGTYNEQFF.

CDR3 bases: TGTGCCAGCAGCTTAGTTATAACAGGGGGGTACTACGAGCAGTACTTC. Amino acid sequence: CASSLVITGGYYEQYF. The gene calls are TRBV11-2 and TRBJ2-7; 8 bases are shared with TRBD1. The CDR3 sequence is 16 residues long. CDR1 is SGHAT and CDR2 is FQNNGV in the germline V gene. J lost 3 bases, V lost 1 base, and 8 bases had no gene match.

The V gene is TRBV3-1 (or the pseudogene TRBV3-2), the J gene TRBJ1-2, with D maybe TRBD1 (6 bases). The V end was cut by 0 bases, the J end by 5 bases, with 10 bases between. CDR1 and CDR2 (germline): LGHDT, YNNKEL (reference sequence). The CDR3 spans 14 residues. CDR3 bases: TGTGCCAGCAGCCAAGAAAAACAGGGTTATGGCTACACCTTC. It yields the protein CASSQEKQGYGYTF.

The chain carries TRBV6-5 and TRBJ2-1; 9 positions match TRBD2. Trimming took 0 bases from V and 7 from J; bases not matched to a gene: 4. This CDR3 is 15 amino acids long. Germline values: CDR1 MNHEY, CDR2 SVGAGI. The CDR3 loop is CASSYSGGGANEQFF. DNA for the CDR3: TGTGCCAGCAGTTACTCCGGCGGGGGGGCTAATGAGCAGTTCTTC.

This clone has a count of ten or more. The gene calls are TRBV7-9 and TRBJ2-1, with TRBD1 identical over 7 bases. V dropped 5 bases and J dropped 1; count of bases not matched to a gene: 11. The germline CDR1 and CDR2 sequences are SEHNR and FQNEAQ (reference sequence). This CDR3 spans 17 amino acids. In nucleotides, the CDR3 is TGTGCCAGCAGCCCGCCGAACAGGGGTGGATCCTACAATGAGCAGTTCTTC. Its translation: CASSPPNRGGSYNEQFF.

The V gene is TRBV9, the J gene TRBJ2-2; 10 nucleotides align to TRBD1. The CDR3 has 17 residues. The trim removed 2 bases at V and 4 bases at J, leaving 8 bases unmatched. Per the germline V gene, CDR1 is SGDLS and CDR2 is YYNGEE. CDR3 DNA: TGTGCCAGCAGCGTCTCGGTTGGGACAGGGGCCACCGGGGAGCTGTTTTTT. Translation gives CASSVSVGTGATGELFF. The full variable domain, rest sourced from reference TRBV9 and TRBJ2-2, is DSGVTQTPKHLITATGQRVTLRCSPRSGDLSVYWYQQSLDQGLQFLIQYYNGEERAKGNILERFSAQQFPDLHSELNLSSLELGDSALYFCASSVSVGTGATGELFFGEGSRLTVL.

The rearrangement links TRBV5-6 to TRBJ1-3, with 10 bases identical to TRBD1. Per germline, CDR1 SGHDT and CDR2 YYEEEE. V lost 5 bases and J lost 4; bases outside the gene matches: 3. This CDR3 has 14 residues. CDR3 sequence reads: CASSWGQGGNTIYF. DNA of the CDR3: TGTGCCAGCAGTTGGGGACAGGGGGGAAACACCATATATTTT.

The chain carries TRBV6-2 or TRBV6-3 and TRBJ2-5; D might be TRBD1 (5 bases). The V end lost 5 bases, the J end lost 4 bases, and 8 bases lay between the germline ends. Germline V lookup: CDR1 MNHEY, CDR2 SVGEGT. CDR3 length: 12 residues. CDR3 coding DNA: TGTGCCAGCAGTCACGACAGAGAGACCCAGTACTTC. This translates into CASSHDRETQYF.

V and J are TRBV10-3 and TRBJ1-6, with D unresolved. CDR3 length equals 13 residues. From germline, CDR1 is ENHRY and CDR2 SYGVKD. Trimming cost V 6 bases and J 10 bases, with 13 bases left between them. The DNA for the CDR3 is TGTGCCATCAGCGCCGAAGAGAGATCACCCCTCCACTTT. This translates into CAISAEERSPLHF.

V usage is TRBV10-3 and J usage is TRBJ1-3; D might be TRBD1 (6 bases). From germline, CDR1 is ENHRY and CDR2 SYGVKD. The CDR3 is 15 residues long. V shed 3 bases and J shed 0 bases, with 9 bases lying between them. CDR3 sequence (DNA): TGTGCCATCAGTGAAGGACAGAGCTCTGGAAACACCATATATTTT. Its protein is CAISEGQSSGNTIYF.

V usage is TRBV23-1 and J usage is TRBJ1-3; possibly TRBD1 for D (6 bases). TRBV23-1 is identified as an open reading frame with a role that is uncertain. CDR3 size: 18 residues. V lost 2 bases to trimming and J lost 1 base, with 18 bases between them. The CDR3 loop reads CASSQQGCGGSSGNTIYF. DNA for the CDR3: TGCGCCAGCAGTCAACAAGGTTGTGGGGGCAGTTCTGGAAACACCATATATTTT.

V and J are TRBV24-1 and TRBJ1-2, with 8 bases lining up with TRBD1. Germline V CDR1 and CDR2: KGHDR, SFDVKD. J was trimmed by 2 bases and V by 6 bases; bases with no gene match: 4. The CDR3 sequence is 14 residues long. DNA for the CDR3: TGTGCCACCAGTCAGGGGGCGCGGAACTATGGCTACACCTTC. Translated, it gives CATSQGARNYGYTF.

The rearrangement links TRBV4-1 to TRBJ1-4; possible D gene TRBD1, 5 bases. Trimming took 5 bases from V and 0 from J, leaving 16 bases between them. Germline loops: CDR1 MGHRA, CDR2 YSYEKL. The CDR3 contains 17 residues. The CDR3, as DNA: TGCGCCAGCAGCATCCGGGACTCGGGAGCAACTAATGAAAAACTGTTTTTT. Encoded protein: CASSIRDSGATNEKLFF.

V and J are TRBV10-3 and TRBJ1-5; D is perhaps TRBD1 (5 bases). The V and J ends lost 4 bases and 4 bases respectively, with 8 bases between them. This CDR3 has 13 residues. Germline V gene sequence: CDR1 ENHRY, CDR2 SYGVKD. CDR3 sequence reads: CAISAGINQPQHF. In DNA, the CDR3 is TGTGCCATCAGTGCAGGGATAAATCAGCCCCAGCATTTT.

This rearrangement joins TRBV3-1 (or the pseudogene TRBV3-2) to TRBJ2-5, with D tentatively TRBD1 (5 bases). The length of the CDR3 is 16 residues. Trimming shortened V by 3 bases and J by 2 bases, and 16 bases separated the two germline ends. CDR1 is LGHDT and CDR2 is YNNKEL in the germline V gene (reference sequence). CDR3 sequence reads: CASSHLLGVGQETQYF. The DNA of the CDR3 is TGTGCCAGCAGCCACCTGTTAGGGGTCGGGCAAGAGACCCAGTACTTC.

The CDR3, as DNA: TGTGCCAGCAGTTACTCAACTATGGACAGTAATTATGGCTACACCTTC. Translated: CASSYSTMDSNYGYTF. The chain employs TRBV6-5 and TRBJ1-2; tentative D call: TRBD1 (6 bases). Between the trimmed V and J ends, which lost 0 bases and 5 bases, there was a span of 16 bases. Germline CDR1 and CDR2: MNHEY and SVGAGI. This CDR3 region has 16 residues.

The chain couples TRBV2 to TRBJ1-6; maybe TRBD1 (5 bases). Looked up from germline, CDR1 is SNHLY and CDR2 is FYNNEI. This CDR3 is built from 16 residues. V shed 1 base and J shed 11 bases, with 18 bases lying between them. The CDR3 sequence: CASSEEVGAGPTPLHF. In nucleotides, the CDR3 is TGTGCCAGCAGTGAAGAGGTAGGGGCAGGGCCGACACCCCTCCACTTT.

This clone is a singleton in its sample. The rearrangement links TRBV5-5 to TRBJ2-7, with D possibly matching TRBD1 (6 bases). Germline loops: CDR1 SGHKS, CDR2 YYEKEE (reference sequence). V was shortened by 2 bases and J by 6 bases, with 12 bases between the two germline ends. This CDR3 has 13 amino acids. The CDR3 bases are TGTGCCAGCAGCTTACAGGGAAGTCGCGAGCAGTACTTC. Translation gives CASSLQGSREQYF.

The CDR3 spells CASSLVLAGLQETQYF. DNA of the CDR3: TGTGCCAGCAGCTTAGTCCTAGCGGGGCTCCAAGAGACCCAGTACTTC. This chain connects TRBV7-6 to TRBJ2-5; 9 nucleotides agree with TRBD2. Germline loops: CDR1 SGHVS, CDR2 FNYEAQ. V lost 1 base to trimming and J lost 1 base; unmatched junction nucleotides: 4. The length of the CDR3 is 16 residues. Full variable domain (rest looked up from reference TRBV7-6 and TRBJ2-5): GAGVSQSPRYKVTKRGQDVALRCDPISGHVSLYWYRQALGQGPEFLTYFNYEAQQDKSGLPNDRFSAERPEGSISTLTIQRTEQRDSAMYRCASSLVLAGLQETQYFGPGTRLLVL.

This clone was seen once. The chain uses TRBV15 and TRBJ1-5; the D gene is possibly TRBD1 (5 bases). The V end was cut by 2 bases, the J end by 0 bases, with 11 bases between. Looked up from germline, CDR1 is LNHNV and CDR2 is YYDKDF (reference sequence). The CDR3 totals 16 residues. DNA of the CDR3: TGTGCCACCAGCAGATTCCGGGGGGATAGCAATCAGCCCCAGCATTTT. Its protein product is CATSRFRGDSNQPQHF.

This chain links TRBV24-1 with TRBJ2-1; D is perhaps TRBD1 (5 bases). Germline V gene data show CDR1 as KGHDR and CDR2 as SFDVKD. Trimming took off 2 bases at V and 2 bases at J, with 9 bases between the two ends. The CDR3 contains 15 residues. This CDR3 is CATSDSQGAYNEQFF. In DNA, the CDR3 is TGTGCCACCAGTGATTCTCAGGGTGCCTACAATGAGCAGTTCTTC.

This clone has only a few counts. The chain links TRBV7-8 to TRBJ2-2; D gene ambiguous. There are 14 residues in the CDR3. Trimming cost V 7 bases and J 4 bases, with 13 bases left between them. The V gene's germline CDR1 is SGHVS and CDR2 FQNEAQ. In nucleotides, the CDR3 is TGTGCCAGCACTCATGAGTATAGCACCGGGGAGCTGTTTTTT. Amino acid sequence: CASTHEYSTGELFF.

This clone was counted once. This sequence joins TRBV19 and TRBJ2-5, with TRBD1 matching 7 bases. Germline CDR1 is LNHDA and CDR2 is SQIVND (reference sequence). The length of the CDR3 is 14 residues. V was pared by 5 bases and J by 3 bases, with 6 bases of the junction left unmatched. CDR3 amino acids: CASSGGQFKETQYF. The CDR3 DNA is TGTGCCAGTAGTGGGGGACAGTTTAAAGAGACCCAGTACTTC.

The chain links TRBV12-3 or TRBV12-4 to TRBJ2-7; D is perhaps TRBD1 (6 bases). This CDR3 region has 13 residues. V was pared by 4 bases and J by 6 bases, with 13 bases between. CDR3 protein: CASSSGTTSEQYF. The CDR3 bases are TGTGCCAGCAGTTCCGGGACAACGTCCGAGCAGTACTTC.

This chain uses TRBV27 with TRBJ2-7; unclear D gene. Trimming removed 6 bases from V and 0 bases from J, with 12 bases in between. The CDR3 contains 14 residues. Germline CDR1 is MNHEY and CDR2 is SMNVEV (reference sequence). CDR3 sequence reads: CASSIERSSYEQYF. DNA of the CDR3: TGTGCCAGCAGCATTGAAAGGAGCTCCTACGAGCAGTACTTC.